Here is one T cell receptor beta chain with its context. The antigen remains undetermined. This specimen comes from a study of early stage breast cancer tumors. The germline V gene has CDR1 KGHSH and CDR2 LQKENI. V lost 0 bases to trimming and J lost 4 bases; unmatched junction nucleotides: 13. The CDR3 loop spans 18 amino acids. Each sample had two DNA replicates, 0.5 ug blood or about 1.5 ug tissue. This table comes from immunoSEQ multiplex PCR, and its TCRdb copy is limited to in-frame clones, with some not included. Counted here are about 11,000 clones, around 80% occurring once; the ten biggest clones make up around 14%. Study-wide results and limits: Bulk DNA sequencing of unsorted cells missed chain pairing and markers.

The rearrangement links TRBV18 to TRBJ2-3; 7 positions match TRBD2. The receptor comes from a person aged 65-85 years with breast cancer. Sequences were obtained from breast tumor tissue. CDR3 loop: CASSPPTERRERSDTQYF. The CDR3 DNA is TGTGCCAGCTCACCACCGACCGAGAGGCGGGAGAGATCAGATACGCAGTATTTT.